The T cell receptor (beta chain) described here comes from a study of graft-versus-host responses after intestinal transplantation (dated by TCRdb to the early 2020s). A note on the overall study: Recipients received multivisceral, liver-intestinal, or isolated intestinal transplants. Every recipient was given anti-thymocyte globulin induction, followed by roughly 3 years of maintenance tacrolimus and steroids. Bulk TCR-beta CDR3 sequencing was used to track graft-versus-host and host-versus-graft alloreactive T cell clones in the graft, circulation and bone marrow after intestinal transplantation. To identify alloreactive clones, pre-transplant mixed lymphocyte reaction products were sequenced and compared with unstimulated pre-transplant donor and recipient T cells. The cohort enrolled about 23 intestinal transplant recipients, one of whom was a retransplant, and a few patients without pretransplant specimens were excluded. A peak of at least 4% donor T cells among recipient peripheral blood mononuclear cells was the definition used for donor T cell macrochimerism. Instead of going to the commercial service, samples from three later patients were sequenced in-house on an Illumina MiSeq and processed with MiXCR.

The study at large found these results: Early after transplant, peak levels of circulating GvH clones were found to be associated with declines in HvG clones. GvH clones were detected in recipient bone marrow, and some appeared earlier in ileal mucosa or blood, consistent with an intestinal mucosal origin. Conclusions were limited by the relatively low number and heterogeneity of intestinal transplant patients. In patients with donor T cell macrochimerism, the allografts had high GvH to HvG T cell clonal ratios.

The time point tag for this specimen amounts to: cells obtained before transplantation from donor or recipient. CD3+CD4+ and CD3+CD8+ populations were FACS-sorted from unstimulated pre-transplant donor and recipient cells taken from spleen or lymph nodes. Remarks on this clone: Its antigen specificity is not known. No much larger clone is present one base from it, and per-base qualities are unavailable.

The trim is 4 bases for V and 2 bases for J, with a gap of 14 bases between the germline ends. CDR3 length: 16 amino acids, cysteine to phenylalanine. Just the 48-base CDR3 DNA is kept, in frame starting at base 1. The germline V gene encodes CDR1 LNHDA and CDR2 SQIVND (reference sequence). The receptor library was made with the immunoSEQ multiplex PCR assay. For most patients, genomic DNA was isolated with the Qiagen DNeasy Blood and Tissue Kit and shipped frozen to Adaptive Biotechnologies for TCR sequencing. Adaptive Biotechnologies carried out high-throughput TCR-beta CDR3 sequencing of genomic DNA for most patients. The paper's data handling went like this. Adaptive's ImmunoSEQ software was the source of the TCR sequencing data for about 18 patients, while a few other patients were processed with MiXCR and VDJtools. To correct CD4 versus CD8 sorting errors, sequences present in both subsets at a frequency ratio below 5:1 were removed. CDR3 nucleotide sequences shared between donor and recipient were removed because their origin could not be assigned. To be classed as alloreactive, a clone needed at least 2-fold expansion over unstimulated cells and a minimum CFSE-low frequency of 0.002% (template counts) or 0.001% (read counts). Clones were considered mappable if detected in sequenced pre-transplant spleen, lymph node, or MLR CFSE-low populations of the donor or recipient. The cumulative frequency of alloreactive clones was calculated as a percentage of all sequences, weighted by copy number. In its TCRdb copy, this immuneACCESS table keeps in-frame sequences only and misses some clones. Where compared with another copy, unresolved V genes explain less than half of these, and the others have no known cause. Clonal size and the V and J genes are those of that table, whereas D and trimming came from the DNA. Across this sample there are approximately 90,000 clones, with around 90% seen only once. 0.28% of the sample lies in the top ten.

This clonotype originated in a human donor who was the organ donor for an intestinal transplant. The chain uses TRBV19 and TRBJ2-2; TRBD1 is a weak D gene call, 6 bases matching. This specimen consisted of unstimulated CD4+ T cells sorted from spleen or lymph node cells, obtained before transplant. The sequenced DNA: TGTGCCAGTAGTACCCCGCGACAGGATAACACCGGGGAGCTGTTTTTT. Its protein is CASSTPRQDNTGELFF.